A selection of T cell receptor beta chains follows, all from one sample in a study of blood T cell repertoires in COVID-19. Sequenced by immunoSEQ multiplex PCR; TCRdb stores in-frame clones only, minus some. This table has around 160,000 clones, 75% to 90% appearing once. The sample was PBMCs or T cells enriched from blood (not recorded which). These receptors originate from a woman aged 60-75 years who had recovered from COVID-19. The conserved cysteine and the conserved F or W are not part of the CDR3 here.

J | V | CDR3
TRBJ1-2 | TRBV27 | ASSATKTVGGYT
TRBJ2-1 | TRBV5-1 | ASTRSGGTNNEQF
TRBJ1-2 | TRBV28 | ASSLLALSNYGYT
TRBJ2-1 | TRBV29-1 | SVEGAIEQF
TRBJ2-5 | TRBV9 | ASSDGTDQETQY
TRBJ1-3 | TRBV3-1/TRBV3-2 | ASSQGAPGNTIY
TRBJ2-1 | TRBV7-9 | ASSPIAGGPNEQF
TRBJ1-3 | TRBV5-4 | ASSPSGGHRGGNTIY
TRBJ2-2 | TRBV27 | ASRRDIGFTGELF
TRBJ1-5 | TRBV7-9 | ASSDQTGSNQPQH
TRBJ1-2 | TRBV7-3 | AGSQTAGRDGYT
TRBJ2-3 | TRBV18 | ASSPSQGVPDTQY
TRBJ1-2 | TRBV11-2 | ASSLVTPGRFGYT
TRBJ1-1 | TRBV10-2 | ATNLGTGNTEAF
TRBJ1-3 | TRBV15 | ATSQGSGNTIY
TRBJ2-1 | TRBV15 | ATSRSQGYGDEQF
TRBJ2-7 | TRBV24-1 | ATSDGRTGNNGPYEQY
TRBJ1-5 | TRBV18 | ASSPSTGGGQPQH
TRBJ1-2 | TRBV28 | ASSLVAFVDRVYGYT
TRBJ2-5 | TRBV12-2 | ASRLVSKNNQETQY
TRBJ2-5 | TRBV2 | ASAPGMVQETQY
TRBJ2-1 | TRBV5-6 | ASSFGGRAGEQF
TRBJ2-1 | TRBV6-5 | ASSRGQVSYNEQF
TRBJ1-2 | TRBV7-8 | ASSSGQGGYGYT
TRBJ2-3 | TRBV28 | ASSPLILRDTQY
TRBJ1-2 | TRBV10-3 | AISDGQGNGYT
TRBJ1-2 | TRBV29-1 | SVDPGDRGLAVNT
TRBJ1-5 | TRBV7-2 | ASSLVAGRNQPQH
TRBJ1-4 | TRBV2 | ASSEDRVHEKLF
TRBJ1-5 | TRBV28 | ASISIRGNQPQH
TRBJ1-1 | TRBV23-1 | ASSQLQGAMNTEAF
TRBJ2-7 | TRBV4-1 | ASSQEGTSGRAYEQY
TRBJ2-3 | TRBV11-1 | ASSFRGQSTDTQY
TRBJ2-3 | TRBV5-1 | ASRTSATDTQY
TRBJ2-1 | TRBV10-3 | AISELGTTYNEQF
TRBJ2-7 | TRBV28 | ASSSRDRHRLYEQY
TRBJ2-7 | TRBV7-9 | ASSLGPHEQY
TRBJ2-7 | TRBV3-1/TRBV3-2 | ASSPRGYSYEQY
TRBJ2-1 | TRBV3-1/TRBV3-2 | ASSQAGLAGPNEQF
TRBJ2-3 | TRBV28 | ASTRQQTSTDTQY
TRBJ1-6 | TRBV6-5 | ASFGRARVNSPLH
TRBJ1-2 | TRBV6-5 | ASKTGTGNYGYT
TRBJ2-2 | TRBV28 | ASSRGLAGALNTGELF
TRBJ2-1 | TRBV10-1 | ASSEAPRVGEQF
TRBJ2-2 | TRBV28 | ASSLGGMNTGELF
TRBJ1-1 | TRBV5-1 | ASSVDIPLNTEAF
TRBJ2-7 | TRBV5-1 | ASSLLAGGFISSYEQY
TRBJ1-1 | TRBV2 | ASRAYLWDSEAF
TRBJ1-6 | TRBV27 | ASSLRLQGAHRSYNSPLH
TRBJ2-1 | TRBV19 | ASGLAGLNVYEQF
TRBJ2-5 | TRBV3-1/TRBV3-2 | ASSQGQGPQETQY
TRBJ1-4 | TRBV6-5 | ASSPHAVNEKLF
TRBJ2-1 | TRBV7-9 | ASSLSGGFGEQF
TRBJ1-1 | TRBV19 | ASSPDRRVSDAF
TRBJ1-1 | TRBV18 | ASSQGHPYGTEAF
TRBJ2-4 | TRBV5-1 | ASSLLGAGSAKNIQY
TRBJ1-2 | TRBV2 | ASSIDRIYGYT